The 8 T cell receptor beta chains listed next were all sequenced from one sample in a study of blood T cell repertoires in COVID-19. Clones were sequenced by immunoSEQ multiplex PCR, and TCRdb holds only the in-frame ones, with some missing. The sample yields roughly 300,000 clones, approximately 83% seen once. What was sequenced was PBMCs or T cells enriched from blood (not recorded which). The receptors were gathered from a woman aged 40 to 49 with acute COVID-19.

The V call is TRBV28, the J call TRBJ1-6, with D maybe TRBD1 (5 bases). This CDR3 region has 13 residues. V lost 2 bases and J 11 bases, leaving 10 bases between the germline ends. Germline loops: CDR1 MDHEN, CDR2 SYDVKM. The DNA for the CDR3 is TGTGCCAGCAGTTTAAGGGGAAGCGCACCCCTCCACTTT. The encoded protein is CASSLRGSAPLHF.

V and J are TRBV7-9 and TRBJ2-1; D is uncertain. The CDR3 loop spans 17 amino acids. The germline gives CDR1 SEHNR, CDR2 FQNEAQ (reference sequence). Trimming left V 5 bases short and J 1 base short, with 18 bases between. CDR3 nucleotide sequence: TGTGCCAGCAGCCCCACTCGAGGAACAAGATCCTACAATGAGCAGTTCTTC. Translated: CASSPTRGTRSYNEQFF.

The chain has TRBV27 and TRBJ1-1, with D perhaps TRBD1 (5 bases). The V gene's germline CDR1 is MNHEY and CDR2 SMNVEV (reference sequence). The CDR3 has 14 residues. Trimming stripped 2 bases from V and 6 bases from J, with 13 bases between. The CDR3 reads CASSLSPGWSEAFF. Written as DNA, the CDR3 is TGTGCCAGCAGTTTAAGCCCAGGGTGGTCTGAAGCTTTCTTT.

About this clone: This specimen includes other DNA sequences encoding the same CDR3. The gene calls are TRBV19 and TRBJ2-5; D may be TRBD2 (5 bases). Germline lookup yields CDR1 LNHDA and CDR2 SQIVND (reference sequence). The CDR3 runs 13 residues. V was cut by 6 bases and J by 3 bases, with 11 bases left in between. The CDR3 DNA follows: TGTGCCAGTAGCGACGCCGGGAAAGAGACCCAGTACTTC. Translating gives CASSDAGKETQYF.

This clone was picked up a small number of times. V usage is TRBV9 and J usage is TRBJ1-2, with TRBD1 matching 9 bases. V was pared by 4 bases and J by 7 bases, with 8 bases of the junction left unmatched. CDR1 SGDLS and CDR2 YYNGEE come from the germline V gene. The CDR3 is 14 residues long. The CDR3 coding sequence is TGTGCCAGCAGCCAAGCGGGACAGGGTCCTGGCTACACCTTC. It is translated as CASSQAGQGPGYTF.

The genes are TRBV4-3 and TRBJ1-3, with D perhaps TRBD1 (5 bases). V lost 0 bases and J lost 0, with 12 bases in between. CDR3 length: 17 residues. Germline V gene lookup returns CDR1 LGHNA and CDR2 YSLEER. This CDR3 is CASSQDWQGVSGNTIYF. The CDR3 coding sequence is TGCGCCAGCAGCCAAGATTGGCAGGGCGTCTCTGGAAACACCATATATTTT.

The chain employs TRBV28 and TRBJ2-7; D remains ambiguous. Per the germline V gene, CDR1 is MDHEN and CDR2 is SYDVKM. The CDR3 has 11 residues. Trimming removed 6 bases at V and 3 bases at J, with 6 bases between. CDR3 nucleotide sequence: TGTGCCAGCAGCAAGCGCTACGAGCAGTACTTC. It encodes CASSKRYEQYF. Full variable domain (remainder filled in from reference TRBV28 and TRBJ2-7): DVKVTQSSRYLVKRTGEKVFLECVQDMDHENMFWYRQDPGLGLRLIYFSYDVKMKEKGDIPEGYSVSREKKERFSLILESASTNQTSMYLCASSKRYEQYFGPGTRLTVT.

The chain couples TRBV9 to TRBJ2-3; TRBD2 matches 12 bases. The V segment lost 4 bases and the J segment 1 base; nucleotides outside the gene matches: 4. This CDR3 is 16 amino acids long. Germline lookup yields CDR1 SGDLS and CDR2 YYNGEE. The CDR3 protein is CASSSRTSGGTDTQYF. Here the CDR3 DNA reads TGTGCCAGCAGCTCAAGGACTAGCGGGGGCACAGATACGCAGTATTTT.